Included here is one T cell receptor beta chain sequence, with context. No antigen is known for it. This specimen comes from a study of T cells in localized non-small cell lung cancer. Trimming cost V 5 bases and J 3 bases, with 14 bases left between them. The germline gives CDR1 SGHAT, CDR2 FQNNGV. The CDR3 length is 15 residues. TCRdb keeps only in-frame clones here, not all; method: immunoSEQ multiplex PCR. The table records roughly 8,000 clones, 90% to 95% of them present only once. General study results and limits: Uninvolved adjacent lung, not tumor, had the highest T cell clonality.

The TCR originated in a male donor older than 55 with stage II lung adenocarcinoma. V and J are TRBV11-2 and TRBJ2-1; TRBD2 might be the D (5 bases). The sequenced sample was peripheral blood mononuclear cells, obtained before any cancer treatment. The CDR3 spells CASSNDYRNYNEQFF. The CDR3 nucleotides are TGTGCCAGCAGCAACGACTATCGAAACTACAATGAGCAGTTCTTC.